This T cell receptor (beta chain) appears in the sequencing data of a study of graft-versus-host responses after intestinal transplantation. Here immunoSEQ multiplex PCR was the method, and the copy in TCRdb shows in-frame clones only, minus some. Of just under 55,000 clones detected, 91% appear once; the ten largest clones hold around 5.5%. The CDR3 is made up of 13 amino acids. Per germline, CDR1 MNHEY and CDR2 SMNVEV (reference sequence). Trimming cost V 2 bases and J 3 bases, with 7 bases left between them. Study-wide results and caveats: Within allografts, high graft-versus-host to host-versus-graft clonal ratios were seen among patients with graft-donor T cell macrochimerism.

On this clone itself: Its antigen is undetermined.

The chain carries TRBV27 and TRBJ2-5, with no clear D. This TCR came from a human patient who received an intestinal transplant, so some T cells may come from the graft donor. The input for sequencing was PBMCs, taken roughly 95 weeks after intestinal transplant. The DNA for the CDR3 is TGTGCCAGCAGTTTAGATGGGGAAGAGACCCAGTACTTC. This gives the protein CASSLDGEETQYF.